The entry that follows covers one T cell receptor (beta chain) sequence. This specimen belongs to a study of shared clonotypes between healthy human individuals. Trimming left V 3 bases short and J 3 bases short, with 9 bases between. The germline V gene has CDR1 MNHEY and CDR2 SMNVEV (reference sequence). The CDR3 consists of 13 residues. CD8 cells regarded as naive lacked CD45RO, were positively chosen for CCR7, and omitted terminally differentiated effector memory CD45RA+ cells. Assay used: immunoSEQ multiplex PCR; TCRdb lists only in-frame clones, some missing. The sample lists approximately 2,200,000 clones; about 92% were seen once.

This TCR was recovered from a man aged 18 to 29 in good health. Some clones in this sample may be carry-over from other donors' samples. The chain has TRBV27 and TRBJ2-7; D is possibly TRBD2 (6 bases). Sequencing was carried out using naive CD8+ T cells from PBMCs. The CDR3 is CASSFLASYEQYF. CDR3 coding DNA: TGTGCCAGCAGTTTTCTAGCGAGCTACGAGCAGTACTTC.